This T cell receptor (beta chain) emerged from a study of shared clonotypes between healthy human individuals. The wider study: Used for every donor were three CD4 naive, three CD4 memory, two CD8 naive and one CD8 memory plate.

Points on this clone: Its cognate antigen is unknown. Additional DNA sequences in this sample encode the identical CDR3.

CDR1 is MNHNY, CDR2 SVGAGI, per germline (reference sequence). This CDR3 has 15 residues. Trimming shortened V by 0 bases and J by 3 bases, and 6 bases separated the two germline ends. Study findings and constraints: Collection of samples was limited to blood; tissue repertoires likely differ. An effect of sequencing depth on clonotype sharing among donors was expected.

For every subset, genomic DNA was evenly distributed across several immunoSEQ plates. TCRdb's copy holds only in-frame clones and misses some; the assay was immunoSEQ multiplex PCR. Of around 2.3 million clones listed, 95% are singletons. The chain links TRBV6-6 to TRBJ1-6, with a possible D match to TRBD1 (6 bases). The receptor's source is a man between 18 and 35 years old in good health. Specimen: naive CD4+ T cells sorted from blood. Regarding subset: CD45RA+ positively selected. The CDR3 region is CASSYSQGYNSPLHF. CDR3 DNA sequence: TGTGCCAGCAGTTACTCACAGGGCTATAATTCACCCCTCCACTTT.